This T cell receptor (beta chain) was sequenced during a study of a mutant IDH1 vaccine in newly diagnosed glioma (TCRdb year 2021). In terms of the full investigation: Patients received eight vaccinations in weeks 1, 3, 5, 7, 11, 15, 19 and 23, corresponding to visits V03 through V10. Vaccination was initiated 4-6 weeks after radiotherapy alone, or concurrently with temozolomide cycles in the chemotherapy-containing groups. Longitudinal TCRB deep sequencing was performed for approximately 24 treated patients wherever samples were available for exploratory analyses. Before enrollment, most patients had been given radiochemotherapy with temozolomide as standard therapy, while the rest had received either radiotherapy alone or temozolomide alone. Peripheral blood samples were drawn at six visits, namely V03 (baseline), V05, V07, V10, V12 and V13. Of the 30 to 35 treated patients, 62.5% were male and around 40% were female, and a mean age of approximately 40 years was recorded.

The investigation overall reported the following: Pseudoprogression appeared unrelated to alterations in the top peripheral T cell clonotypes detected by TCRB sequencing. According to the authors, sample limitations meant that analyses of patient blood samples could not be reproduced. PBMC samples for TCRB deep sequencing were selected based on availability. Immune responses induced by the vaccine were seen in 90% to 95% of patients across multiple MHC alleles.

The library was made by the immunoSEQ multiplex PCR assay. The hsTCRB Kit was used according to the manufacturer's protocol to amplify rearranged TCR beta chain sequences. TCRB libraries were sequenced on an Illumina MiSeq. The source study handled its data this way. The kit vendor's proprietary platform handled demultiplexing, trimming and gene mapping. In TCRdb, the immuneACCESS table is reduced to in-frame sequences with V and J assigned. These tables do not hold every clone; where another copy was compared, an unresolved V gene accounts for under half, and the others remain unexplained. Clone size and V and J calls were adopted from that table, with D and trimming inferred from the DNA. The table for this sample lists roughly 54,000 clones; around 80% of them were counted only once. The ten largest clonotypes hold roughly 3.5% of the sample. At the junction V is shortened by 8 bases and J by 8 bases, with 12 bases in between. Reading the germline V gene gives CDR1 MNHEY and CDR2 SVGAGI. The CDR3, from cysteine to phenylalanine, totals 12 residues. Of the read, only the CDR3 DNA is kept; its 36 bases are in frame from base 1.

What this sample's time point label stands for: week 5, during vaccination. Every vaccine dose consisted of 300 ug of a 20-mer mutant IDH1 peptide in Montanide, administered subcutaneously together with topical imiquimod. The donors had newly diagnosed IDH1-mutant astrocytomas of WHO grade 3 or 4 that showed loss of nuclear ATRX. The samples were drawn from NOA16, a multicentre, single-arm, open-label phase I trial in Germany that tested a mutant IDH1 peptide vaccine in humans for the first time. The DNeasy Blood and Tissue Kit was used to extract genomic DNA from EDTA blood for TCRB sequencing. Comment on this clone: Its antigen has not been determined. No base-level quality is on record; no much larger clone is a single base apart.

The receptor was derived from a man younger than 40 with glioma. The V and J segments used are TRBV6-5 and TRBJ1-4, and the D gene may be TRBD1, 5 bases matching. The specimen was PBMCs, collected from a glioma patient whose treatment included an IDH1 peptide vaccine. The CDR3 protein: CASGQGIEKLFF. The base sequence is TGTGCCAGCGGGCAGGGAATCGAAAAACTGTTTTTT.